The 7 T cell receptor beta chains reported below all come from one sample, sequenced in a study of cytomegalovirus exposure and HLA in healthy donors. Clones were read by immunoSEQ multiplex PCR, and TCRdb kept only the in-frame ones, dropping some. Here the sample spans about 220,000 clones, approximately 83% being singletons. Sequenced material: PBMCs. The receptors stem from a woman younger than 45 in good health and CMV-seropositive.

The chain recombines TRBV5-6 with TRBJ2-3; D is unclear. Deletions cut 4 bases from V and 2 bases from J, with 11 bases between. This CDR3 has 14 amino acids. The germline CDR1 and CDR2 sequences are SGHDT and YYEEEE. The CDR3 spells CASSHLGITDTQYF. CDR3 in DNA: TGTGCCAGCAGCCACCTGGGGATCACAGATACGCAGTATTTT.

The DNA for the CDR3 is TGTGCCAGCAGCTCGTCCTGGGGGGGAGTGGGCAAGTTCTTC. It yields the protein CASSSSWGGVGKFF. The chain couples TRBV5-6 to TRBJ2-1; TRBD2 matches at 7 bases. Germline values: CDR1 SGHDT, CDR2 YYEEEE. J gave up 14 bases and V 3 bases, and 14 bases lay outside the gene matches. This CDR3 is 14 amino acids long.

V and J are TRBV27 and TRBJ2-1; the match to TRBD2 covers 15 bases. The CDR3 runs 18 residues. Germline CDR1 is MNHEY and CDR2 is SMNVEV (reference sequence). With V trimmed by 3 bases and J by 10 bases, 13 bases remained unmatched. CDR3: CASSFLGLAGGPGGEQFF. The DNA of the CDR3 is TGTGCCAGCAGTTTCCTTGGACTAGCGGGAGGGCCCGGGGGCGAGCAGTTCTTC.

With regard to this clone: Other DNA variants within this sample encode the same CDR3. The rearrangement links TRBV5-1 to TRBJ2-7; D not resolved. Trimming pared 1 base from V and 2 bases from J, leaving 7 bases between. Germline V gene data show CDR1 as SGHRS and CDR2 as YFSETQ. There are 13 residues in the CDR3. CDR3 in amino acids: CASSLSGTYEQYF. The CDR3 DNA follows: TGCGCCAGCAGCTTGTCGGGTACCTACGAGCAGTACTTC.

The chain has TRBV27 and TRBJ2-1; tentative D call: TRBD2 (5 bases). V lost 6 bases to trimming and J lost 10 bases, with 16 bases between them. Germline V gives CDR1 MNHEY, CDR2 SMNVEV (reference sequence). The CDR3 sequence is 13 residues long. CDR3 loop: CASSPGVGGEQFF. CDR3 coding DNA: TGTGCCAGCAGCCCTGGAGTTGGAGGCGAGCAGTTCTTC.

The chain joins TRBV4-1 to TRBJ2-2; 8 nucleotides agree with TRBD1. CDR1 is MGHRA, CDR2 YSYEKL, per germline. With V trimmed by 4 bases and J by 5 bases, 12 bases remained unmatched. The CDR3 consists of 17 residues. CDR3 region: CASSRNNRQGTTGELFF. The CDR3 DNA sequence: TGCGCCAGCAGCCGTAACAATCGACAGGGGACGACCGGGGAGCTGTTTTTT.

V and J are TRBV4-2 and TRBJ1-5; 9 nucleotides align to TRBD1. The germline gives CDR1 LGHNA, CDR2 YNFKEQ. Trimming cost V 1 base and J 3 bases; bases outside gene matches: 1. CDR3 size: 15 residues. CDR3 nucleotides: TGTGCCAGCAGCCAAGGGGACAGGGCCAATCAGCCCCAGCATTTT. It yields the protein CASSQGDRANQPQHF.